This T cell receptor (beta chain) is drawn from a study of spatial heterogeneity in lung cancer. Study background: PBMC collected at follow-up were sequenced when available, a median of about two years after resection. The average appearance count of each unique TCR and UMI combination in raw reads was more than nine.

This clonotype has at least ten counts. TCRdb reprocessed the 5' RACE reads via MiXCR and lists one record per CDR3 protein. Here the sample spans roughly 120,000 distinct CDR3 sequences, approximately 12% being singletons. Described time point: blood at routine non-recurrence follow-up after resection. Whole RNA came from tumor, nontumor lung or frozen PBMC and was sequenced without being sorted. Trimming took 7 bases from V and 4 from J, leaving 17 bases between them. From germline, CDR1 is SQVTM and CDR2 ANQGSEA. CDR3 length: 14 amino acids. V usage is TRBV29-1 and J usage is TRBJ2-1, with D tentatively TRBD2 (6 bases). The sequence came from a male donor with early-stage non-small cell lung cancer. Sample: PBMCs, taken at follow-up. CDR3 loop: CSAQAGRAYNEQFF. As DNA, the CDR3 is TGCAGCGCTCAAGCGGGCAGGGCGTACAATGAGCAGTTCTTC.